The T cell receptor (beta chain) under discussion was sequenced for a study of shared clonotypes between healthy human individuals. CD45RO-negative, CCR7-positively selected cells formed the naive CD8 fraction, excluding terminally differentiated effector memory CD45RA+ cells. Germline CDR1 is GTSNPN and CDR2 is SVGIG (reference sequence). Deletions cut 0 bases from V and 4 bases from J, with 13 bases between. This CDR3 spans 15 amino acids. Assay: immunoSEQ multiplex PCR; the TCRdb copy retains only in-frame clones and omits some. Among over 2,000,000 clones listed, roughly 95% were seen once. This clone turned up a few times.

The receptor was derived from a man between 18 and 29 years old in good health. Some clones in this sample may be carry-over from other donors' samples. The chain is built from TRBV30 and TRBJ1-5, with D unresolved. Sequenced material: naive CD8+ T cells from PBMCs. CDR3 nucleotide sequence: TGTGCCTGGAGTGTAAGTCTCGGAGAAAATCAGCCCCAGCATTTT. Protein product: CAWSVSLGENQPQHF. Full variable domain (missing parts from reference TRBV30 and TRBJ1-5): SQTIHQWPATLVQPVGSPLSLECTVEGTSNPNLYWYRQAAGRGLQLLFYSVGIGQISSEVPQNLSASRPQDRQFILSSKKLLLSDSGFYLCAWSVSLGENQPQHFGDGTRLSIL.